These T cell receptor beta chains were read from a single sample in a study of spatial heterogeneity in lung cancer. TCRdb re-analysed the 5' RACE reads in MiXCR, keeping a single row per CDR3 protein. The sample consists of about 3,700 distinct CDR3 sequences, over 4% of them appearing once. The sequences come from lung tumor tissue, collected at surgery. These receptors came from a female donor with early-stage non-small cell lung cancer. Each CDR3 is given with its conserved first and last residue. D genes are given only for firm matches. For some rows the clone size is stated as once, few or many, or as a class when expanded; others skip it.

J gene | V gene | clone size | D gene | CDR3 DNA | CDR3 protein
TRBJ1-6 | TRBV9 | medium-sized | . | TGTGCCAGCAGCGGGCTTCTAGGTCCCCTCCACTTT | CASSGLLGPLHF
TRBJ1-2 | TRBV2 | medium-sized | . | TGTGCCAGCAAGGGCCAGGCTTTAGCTAACTATGGCTACACCTTC | CASKGQALANYGYTF
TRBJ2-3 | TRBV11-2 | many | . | TGTGCCAGCTGCGTCCAGGGGCGCACAGATACGCAGTATTTT | CASCVQGRTDTQYF
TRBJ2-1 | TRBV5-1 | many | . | TGCGCCAGCAGCTTGAGGGCAGGCGCGGGGTCGTTCGATGAGCAGTTCTTC | CASSLRAGAGSFDEQFF
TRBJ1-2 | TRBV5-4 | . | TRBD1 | TGTGCCAGCAGCCAACCAACAGGGGGCGCCCACTATGGCTACACCTTC | CASSQPTGGAHYGYTF
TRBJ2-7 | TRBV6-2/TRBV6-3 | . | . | TGTGCCAGCAGTTCTCAGGGGACGTCCTACGAGCAGTACTTC | CASSSQGTSYEQYF
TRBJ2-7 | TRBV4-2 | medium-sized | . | TGTGCCAGCAGCCTGCTGGCAGGGGAAGGCGCCTACGAGCAGTACTTC | CASSLLAGEGAYEQYF
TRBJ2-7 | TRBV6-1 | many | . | TGTGCCAGCAGCGCTAAATACGAGCAGTACTTC | CASSAKYEQYF
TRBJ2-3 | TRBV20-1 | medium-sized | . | TGCAGTGCCAAACGTAGCACAGATACGCAGTATTTT | CSAKRSTDTQYF
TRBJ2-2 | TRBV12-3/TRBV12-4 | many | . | TGTGCCAGCAGTTTAAGGGATTGGGGGGAGCTGTTTTTT | CASSLRDWGELFF
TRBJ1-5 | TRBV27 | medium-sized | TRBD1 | TGTGCCAGCAGTCCGGGGACAGCATATAGCAATCAGCCCCAGCATTTT | CASSPGTAYSNQPQHF
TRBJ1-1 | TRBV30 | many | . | TGTGCCTGGAGTGTACGATTAGGCAGGATGAACACTGAAGCTTTCTTT | CAWSVRLGRMNTEAFF
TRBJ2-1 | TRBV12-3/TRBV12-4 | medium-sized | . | TGTGCCTCCAGTACCAGAAATGAGCAGTTCTTC | CASSTRNEQFF
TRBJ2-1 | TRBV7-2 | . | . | TGTGCCAGCAGCTTATTGCGGGGCGCCTACAATGAGCAGTTCTTC | CASSLLRGAYNEQFF